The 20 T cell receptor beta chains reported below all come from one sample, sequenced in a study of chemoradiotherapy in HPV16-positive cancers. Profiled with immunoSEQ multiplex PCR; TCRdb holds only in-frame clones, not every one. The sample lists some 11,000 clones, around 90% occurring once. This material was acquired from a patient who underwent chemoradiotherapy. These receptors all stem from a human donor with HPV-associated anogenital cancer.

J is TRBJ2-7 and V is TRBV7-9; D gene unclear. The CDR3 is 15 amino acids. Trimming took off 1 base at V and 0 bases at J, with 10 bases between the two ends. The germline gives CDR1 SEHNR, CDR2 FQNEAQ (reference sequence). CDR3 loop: CASSLVGQLSYEQYF. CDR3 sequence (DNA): TGTGCCAGCAGCTTAGTAGGTCAGCTCTCCTACGAGCAGTACTTC.

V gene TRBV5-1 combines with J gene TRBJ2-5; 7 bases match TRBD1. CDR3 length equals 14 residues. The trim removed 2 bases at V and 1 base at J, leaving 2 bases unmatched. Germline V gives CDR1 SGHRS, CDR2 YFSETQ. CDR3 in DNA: TGCGCCAGCAGCTTACAGGGGCCCCAAGAGACCCAGTACTTC. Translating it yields CASSLQGPQETQYF.

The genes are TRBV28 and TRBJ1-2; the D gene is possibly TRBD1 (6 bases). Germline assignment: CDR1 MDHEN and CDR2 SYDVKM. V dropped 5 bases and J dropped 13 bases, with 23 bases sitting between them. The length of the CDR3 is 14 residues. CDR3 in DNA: TGTGCCAGCAGTACCCGGGGGACATCCCGAACAAGCACCTTC. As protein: CASSTRGTSRTSTF.

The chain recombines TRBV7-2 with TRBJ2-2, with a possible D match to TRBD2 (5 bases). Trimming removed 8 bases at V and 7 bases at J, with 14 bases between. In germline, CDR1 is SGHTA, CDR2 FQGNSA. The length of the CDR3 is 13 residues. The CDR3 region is CASRSLAVGELFF. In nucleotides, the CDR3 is TGTGCCAGCCGGTCGCTAGCAGTCGGGGAGCTGTTTTTT.

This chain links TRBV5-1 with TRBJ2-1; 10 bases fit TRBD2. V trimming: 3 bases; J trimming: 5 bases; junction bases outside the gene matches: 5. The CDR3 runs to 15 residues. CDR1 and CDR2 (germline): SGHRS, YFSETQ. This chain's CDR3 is CASSSLAGADNEQFF. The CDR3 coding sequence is TGCGCCAGCAGCTCGCTAGCGGGGGCCGACAATGAGCAGTTCTTC.

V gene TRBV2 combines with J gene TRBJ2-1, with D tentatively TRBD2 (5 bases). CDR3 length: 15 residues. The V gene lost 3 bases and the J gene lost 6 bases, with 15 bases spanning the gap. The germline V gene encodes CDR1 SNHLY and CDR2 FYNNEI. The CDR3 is CASSERETSGNEQFF. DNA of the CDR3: TGTGCCAGCAGTGAGCGCGAGACCAGCGGCAATGAGCAGTTCTTC. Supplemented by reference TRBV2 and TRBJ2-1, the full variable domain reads EPEVTQTPSHQVTQMGQEVILRCVPISNHLYFYWYRQILGQKVEFLVSFYNNEISEKSEIFDDQFSVERPDGSNFTLKIRSTKLEDSAMYFCASSERETSGNEQFFGPGTRLTVL.

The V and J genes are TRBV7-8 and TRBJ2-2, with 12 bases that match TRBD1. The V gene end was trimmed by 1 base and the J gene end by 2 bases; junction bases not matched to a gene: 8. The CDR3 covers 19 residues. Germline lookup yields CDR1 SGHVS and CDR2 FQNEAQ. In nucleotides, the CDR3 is TGTGCCAGCAGCTTAGTGGCAGGGACAGGGGGCTTAAACACCGGGGAGCTGTTTTTT. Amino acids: CASSLVAGTGGLNTGELFF.

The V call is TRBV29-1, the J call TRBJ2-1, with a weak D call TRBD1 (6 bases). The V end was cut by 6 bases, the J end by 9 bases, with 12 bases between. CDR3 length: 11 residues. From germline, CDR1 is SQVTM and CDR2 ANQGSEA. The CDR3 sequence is CSVLRGTEQFF. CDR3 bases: TGCAGCGTCCTTAGGGGGACTGAGCAGTTCTTC.

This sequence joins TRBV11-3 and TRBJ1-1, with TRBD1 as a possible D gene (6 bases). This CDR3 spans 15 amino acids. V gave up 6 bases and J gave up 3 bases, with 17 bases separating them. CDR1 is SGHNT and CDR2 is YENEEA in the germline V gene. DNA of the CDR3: TGTGCCAGCAGTCTTATGGGTGAGGGGGACACTGAAGCTTTCTTT. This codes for CASSLMGEGDTEAFF.

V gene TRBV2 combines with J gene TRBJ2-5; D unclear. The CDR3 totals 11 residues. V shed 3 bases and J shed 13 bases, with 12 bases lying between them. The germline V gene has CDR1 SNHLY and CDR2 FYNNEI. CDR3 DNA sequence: TGTGCCAGCAGTGATTTCTCGAATCCGTACTTC. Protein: CASSDFSNPYF.

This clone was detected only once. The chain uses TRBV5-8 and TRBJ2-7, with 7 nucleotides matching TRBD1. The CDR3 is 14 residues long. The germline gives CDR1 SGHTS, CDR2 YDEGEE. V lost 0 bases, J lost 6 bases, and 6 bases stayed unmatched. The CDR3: CASSLVAGGREQYF. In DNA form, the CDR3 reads TGTGCCAGCAGCTTGGTTGCAGGGGGTCGCGAGCAGTACTTC.

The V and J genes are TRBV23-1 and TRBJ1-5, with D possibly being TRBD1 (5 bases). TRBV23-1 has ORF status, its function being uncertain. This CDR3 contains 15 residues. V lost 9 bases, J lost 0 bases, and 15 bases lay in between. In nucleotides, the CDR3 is TGCGCCAGGGGGGGTCAGCTTTATAGCAATCAGCCCCAGCATTTT. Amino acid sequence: CARGGQLYSNQPQHF.

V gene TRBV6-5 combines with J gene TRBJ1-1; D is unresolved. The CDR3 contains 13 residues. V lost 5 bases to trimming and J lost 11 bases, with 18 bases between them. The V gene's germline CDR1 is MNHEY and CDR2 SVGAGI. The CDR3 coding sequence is TGTGCCAGCAGTACAGTCCCGACTTACCCGGCTTTCTTT. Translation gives CASSTVPTYPAFF.

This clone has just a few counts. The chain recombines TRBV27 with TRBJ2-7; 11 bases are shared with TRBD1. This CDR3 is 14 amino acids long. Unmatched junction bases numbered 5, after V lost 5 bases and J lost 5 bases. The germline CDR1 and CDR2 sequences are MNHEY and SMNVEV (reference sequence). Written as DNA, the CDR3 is TGTGCCAGCAGTCGCCGGGACAGGGGGGACGAGCAGTACTTC. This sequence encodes CASSRRDRGDEQYF.

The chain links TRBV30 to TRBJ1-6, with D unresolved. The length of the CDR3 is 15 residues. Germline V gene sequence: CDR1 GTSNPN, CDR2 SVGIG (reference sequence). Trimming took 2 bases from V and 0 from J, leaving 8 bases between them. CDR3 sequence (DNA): TGTGCCTGGAGTCTGTTCGGCTCCTATAATTCACCCCTCCACTTT. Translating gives CAWSLFGSYNSPLHF.

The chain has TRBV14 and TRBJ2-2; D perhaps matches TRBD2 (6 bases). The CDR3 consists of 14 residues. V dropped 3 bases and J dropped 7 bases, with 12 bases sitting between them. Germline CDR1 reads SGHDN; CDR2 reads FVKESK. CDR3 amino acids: CASSQAGSGGELFF. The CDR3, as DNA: TGTGCCAGCAGCCAGGCGGGATCTGGCGGGGAGCTGTTTTTT.

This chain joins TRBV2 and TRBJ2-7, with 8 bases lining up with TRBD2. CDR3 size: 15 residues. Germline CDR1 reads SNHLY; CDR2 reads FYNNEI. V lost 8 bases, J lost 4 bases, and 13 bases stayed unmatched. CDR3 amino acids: CASAGGRAELYEQYF. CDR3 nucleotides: TGTGCCAGCGCGGGGGGTAGGGCCGAACTTTACGAGCAGTACTTC.

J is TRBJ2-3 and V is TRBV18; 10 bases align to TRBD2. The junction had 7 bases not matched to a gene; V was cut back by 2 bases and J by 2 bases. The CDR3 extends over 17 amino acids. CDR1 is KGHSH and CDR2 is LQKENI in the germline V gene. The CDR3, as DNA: TGTGCCAGCTCACCAGCTAGCGGGGGCCCAATCACAGATACGCAGTATTTT. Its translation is CASSPASGGPITDTQYF.

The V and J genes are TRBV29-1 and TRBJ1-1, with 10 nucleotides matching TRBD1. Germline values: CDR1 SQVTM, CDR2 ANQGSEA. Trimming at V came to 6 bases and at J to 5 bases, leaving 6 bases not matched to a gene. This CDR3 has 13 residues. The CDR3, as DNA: TGCAGCGTGAAGACAGGGGGCGGGACTGAAGCTTTCTTT. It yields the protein CSVKTGGGTEAFF.

The CDR3 region is CATSQGSGNTIYF. CDR3 coding DNA: TGTGCCACCTCACAGGGCTCTGGAAACACCATATATTTT. The chain recombines TRBV19 with TRBJ1-3; TRBD1 is a possible D gene (6 bases). CDR3 length: 13 residues. With 10 bases removed from V and 0 bases from J, the gap between germline ends came to 10 bases. Germline lookup yields CDR1 LNHDA and CDR2 SQIVND (reference sequence).